The sequence of this T cell receptor (beta chain) was determined in a study of regulatory T cells in long-lasting Graves disease. Arm-PCR of CDR3 regions and iRepertoire HTBI primers were the basis on which TCR beta libraries were built. TCRdb re-derived calls from the multiplex PCR reads in MiXCR, one entry per CDR3 protein. This table holds approximately 400,000 distinct CDR3 sequences, less than 25% found once. This clonotype was counted many times. With 1 base removed from V and 3 bases from J, the gap between germline ends came to 18 bases. The germline CDR1 and CDR2 sequences are SGHTA and FQGNSA. The CDR3 spans 17 residues. Time point indicated: persistent/refractory GD, antithyroid drugs over 5 years with positive TRAb. Scientists built the TCR library using RNA that was extracted from PBMCs.

V gene TRBV7-2 combines with J gene TRBJ1-1, with D maybe TRBD1 (5 bases). The specimen comprised peripheral blood mononuclear cells (PBMCs), sampled when the disease was refractory, from a patient treated with antithyroid drugs. The receptor's source is a female donor with Graves disease. The CDR3, as DNA: TGTGCCAGCAGCTTAGGCCCCAGGGTCCTATCAGACACTGAAGCTTTCTTT. The encoded protein is CASSLGPRVLSDTEAFF.